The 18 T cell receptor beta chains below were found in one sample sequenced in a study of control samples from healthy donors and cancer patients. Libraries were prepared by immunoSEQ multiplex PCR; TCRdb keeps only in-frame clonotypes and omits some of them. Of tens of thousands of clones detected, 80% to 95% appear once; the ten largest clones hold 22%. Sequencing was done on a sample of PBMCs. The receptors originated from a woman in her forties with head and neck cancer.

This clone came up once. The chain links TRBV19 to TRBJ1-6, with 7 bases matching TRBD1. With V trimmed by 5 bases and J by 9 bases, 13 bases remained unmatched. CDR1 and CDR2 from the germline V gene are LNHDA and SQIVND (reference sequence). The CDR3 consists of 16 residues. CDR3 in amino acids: CASSPARDRRGSPLHF. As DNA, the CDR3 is TGTGCCAGTAGTCCAGCCCGGGACAGAAGGGGTTCACCCCTCCACTTT.

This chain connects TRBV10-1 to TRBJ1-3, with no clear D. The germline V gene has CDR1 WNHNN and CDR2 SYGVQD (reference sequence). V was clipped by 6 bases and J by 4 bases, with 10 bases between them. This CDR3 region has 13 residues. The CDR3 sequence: CASRPRRGNTIYF. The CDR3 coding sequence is TGCGCCAGCAGACCACGGCGGGGAAACACCATATATTTT.

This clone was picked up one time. CDR3 in DNA: TGTGCCAGCAGCGTAGCTGTCGCAGGGGGAGGGCAGACCCAGTACTTC. Translating it yields CASSVAVAGGGQTQYF. The chain employs TRBV9 and TRBJ2-5, with D possibly called TRBD1 or TRBD2 (7 bases each). The CDR3 length is 16 residues. Germline V gene lookup returns CDR1 SGDLS and CDR2 YYNGEE. V gave up 0 bases and J gave up 6 bases, with 18 bases separating them. The whole variable domain, remainder taken from reference TRBV9 and TRBJ2-5, is DSGVTQTPKHLITATGQRVTLRCSPRSGDLSVYWYQQSLDQGLQFLIQYYNGEERAKGNILERFSAQQFPDLHSELNLSSLELGDSALYFCASSVAVAGGGQTQYFGPGTRLLVL.

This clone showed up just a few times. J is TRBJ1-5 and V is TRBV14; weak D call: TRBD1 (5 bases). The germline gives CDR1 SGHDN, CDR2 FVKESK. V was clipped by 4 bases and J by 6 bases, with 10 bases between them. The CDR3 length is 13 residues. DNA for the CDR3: TGTGCCAGCAGCCGAGGCGGGGGTCAGCCCCAGCATTTT. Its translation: CASSRGGGQPQHF.

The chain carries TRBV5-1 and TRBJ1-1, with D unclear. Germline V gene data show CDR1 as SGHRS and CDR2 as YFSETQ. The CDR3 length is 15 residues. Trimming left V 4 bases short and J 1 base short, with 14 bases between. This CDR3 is CASSRVYEENTEAFF. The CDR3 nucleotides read TGCGCCAGCAGCCGAGTCTACGAGGAGAACACTGAAGCTTTCTTT.

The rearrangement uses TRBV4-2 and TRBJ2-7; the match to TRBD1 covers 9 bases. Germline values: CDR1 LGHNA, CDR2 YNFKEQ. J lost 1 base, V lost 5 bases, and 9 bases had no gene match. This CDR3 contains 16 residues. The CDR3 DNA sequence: TGTGCCAGCAGCACAGGGGGCGGGGGAGTATCCTACGAGCAGTACTTC. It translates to CASSTGGGGVSYEQYF.

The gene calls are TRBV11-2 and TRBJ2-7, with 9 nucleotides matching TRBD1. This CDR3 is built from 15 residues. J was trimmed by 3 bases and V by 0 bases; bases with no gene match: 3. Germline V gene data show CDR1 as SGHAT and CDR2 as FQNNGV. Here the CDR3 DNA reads TGTGCCAGCAGCTTAGATGCGGGACAGGGCTACGAGCAGTACTTC. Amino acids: CASSLDAGQGYEQYF. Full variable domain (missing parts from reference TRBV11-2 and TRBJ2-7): EAGVAQSPRYKIIEKRQSVAFWCNPISGHATLYWYQQILGQGPKLLIQFQNNGVVDDSQLPKDRFSAERLKGVDSTLKIQPAKLEDSAVYLCASSLDAGQGYEQYFGPGTRLTVT.

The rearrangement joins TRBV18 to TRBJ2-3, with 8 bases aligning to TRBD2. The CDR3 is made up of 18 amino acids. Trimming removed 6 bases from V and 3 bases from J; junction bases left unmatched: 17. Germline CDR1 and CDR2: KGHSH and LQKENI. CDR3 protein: CASSPRPGRAGETDTQYF. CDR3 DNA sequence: TGTGCCAGCTCCCCGAGGCCCGGGAGGGCGGGGGAGACAGATACGCAGTATTTT.

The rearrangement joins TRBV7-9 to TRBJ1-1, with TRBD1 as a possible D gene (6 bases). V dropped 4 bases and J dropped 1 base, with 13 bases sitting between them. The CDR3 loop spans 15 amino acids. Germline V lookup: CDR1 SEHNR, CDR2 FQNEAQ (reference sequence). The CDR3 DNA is TGTGCCAGCAGCTCTCCCGGACAGACGAACACTGAAGCTTTCTTT. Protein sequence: CASSSPGQTNTEAFF.

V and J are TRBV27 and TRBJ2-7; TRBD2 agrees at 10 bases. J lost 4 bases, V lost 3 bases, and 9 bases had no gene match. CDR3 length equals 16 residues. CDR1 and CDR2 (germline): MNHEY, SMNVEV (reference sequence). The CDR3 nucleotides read TGTGCCAGCAGTTTCATTAGGAGCGGGAGGGCTTACGAGCAGTACTTC. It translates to CASSFIRSGRAYEQYF.

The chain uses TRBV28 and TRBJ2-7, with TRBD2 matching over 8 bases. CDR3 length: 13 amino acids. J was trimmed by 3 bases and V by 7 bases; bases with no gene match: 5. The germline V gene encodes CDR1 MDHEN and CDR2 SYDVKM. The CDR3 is CASTSGTSYEQYF. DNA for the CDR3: TGTGCCAGCACCTCCGGGACTAGCTACGAGCAGTACTTC.

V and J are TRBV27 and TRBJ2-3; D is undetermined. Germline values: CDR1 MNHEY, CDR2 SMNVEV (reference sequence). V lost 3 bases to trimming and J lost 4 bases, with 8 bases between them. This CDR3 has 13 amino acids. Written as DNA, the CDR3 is TGTGCCAGCAGTTTCCCTTTGGCAGATACGCAGTATTTT. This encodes CASSFPLADTQYF.

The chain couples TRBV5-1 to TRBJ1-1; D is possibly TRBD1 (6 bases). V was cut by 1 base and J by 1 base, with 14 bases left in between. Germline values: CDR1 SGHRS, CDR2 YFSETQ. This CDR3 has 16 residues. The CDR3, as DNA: TGCGCCAGCAGCTTGAGGGGGGAGGAGTGGAACACTGAAGCTTTCTTT. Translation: CASSLRGEEWNTEAFF. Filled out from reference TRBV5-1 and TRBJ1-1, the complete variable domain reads KAGVTQTPRYLIKTRGQQVTLSCSPISGHRSVSWYQQTPGQGLQFLFEYFSETQRNKGNFPGRFSGRQFSNSRSEMNVSTLELGDSALYLCASSLRGEEWNTEAFFGQGTRLTVV.

This CDR3 reads CASSLQGSNQPQHF. CDR3 DNA: TGTGCCAGCAGCCTACAGGGCTCCAATCAGCCCCAGCATTTT. The chain combines TRBV5-4 with TRBJ1-5, with D perhaps matching TRBD1 (6 bases). The CDR3 covers 14 residues. V gave up 4 bases and J gave up 3 bases, with 11 bases separating them. Germline values: CDR1 SGHNT, CDR2 YYREEE (reference sequence). Full variable domain (outside the CDR3, taken from reference TRBV5-4 and TRBJ1-5): ETGVTQSPTHLIKTRGQQVTLRCSSQSGHNTVSWYQQALGQGPQFIFQYYREEENGRGNFPPRFSGLQFPNYSSELNVNALELDDSALYLCASSLQGSNQPQHFGDGTRLSIL.

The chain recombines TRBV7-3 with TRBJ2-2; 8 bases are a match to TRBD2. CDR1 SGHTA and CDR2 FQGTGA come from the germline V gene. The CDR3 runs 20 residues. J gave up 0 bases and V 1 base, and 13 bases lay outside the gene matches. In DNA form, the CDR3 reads TGTGCCAGCAGCTTAAACCGCGTCTCGGGGGGGACTTCGAACACCGGGGAGCTGTTTTTT. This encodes CASSLNRVSGGTSNTGELFF. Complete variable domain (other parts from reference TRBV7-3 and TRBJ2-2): GAGVSQTPSNKVTEKGKYVELRCDPISGHTALYWYRQSLGQGPEFLIYFQGTGAADDSGLPNDRFFAVRPEGSVSTLKIQRTERGDSAVYLCASSLNRVSGGTSNTGELFFGEGSRLTVL.

CDR3 amino acids: CAIRGGTENIQYF. CDR3 nucleotides: TGTGCCATCAGGGGGGGGACCGAAAACATTCAGTACTTC. The V gene is TRBV10-3, the J gene TRBJ2-4, with 7 bases that match TRBD2. The CDR3 covers 13 residues. V shed 6 bases, J shed 5 bases, and the junction held 4 bases outside the gene matches. CDR1 is ENHRY and CDR2 is SYGVKD in the germline V gene.

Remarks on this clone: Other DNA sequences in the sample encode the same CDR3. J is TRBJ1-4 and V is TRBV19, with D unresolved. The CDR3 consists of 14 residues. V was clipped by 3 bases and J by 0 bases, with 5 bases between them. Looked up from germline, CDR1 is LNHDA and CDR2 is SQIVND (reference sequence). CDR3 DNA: TGTGCCAGTAGTATTGGAGCAACTAATGAAAAACTGTTTTTT. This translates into CASSIGATNEKLFF. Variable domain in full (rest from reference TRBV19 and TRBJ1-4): DGGITQSPKYLFRKEGQNVTLSCEQNLNHDAMYWYRQDPGQGLRLIYYSQIVNDFQKGDIAEGYSVSREKKESFPLTVTSAQKNPTAFYLCASSIGATNEKLFFGSGTQLSVL.

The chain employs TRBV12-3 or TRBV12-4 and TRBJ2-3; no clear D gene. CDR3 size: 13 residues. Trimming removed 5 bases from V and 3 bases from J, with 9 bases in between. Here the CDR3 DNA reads TGTGCCAGCAGTACCTTCGAGACAGATACGCAGTATTTT. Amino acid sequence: CASSTFETDTQYF.